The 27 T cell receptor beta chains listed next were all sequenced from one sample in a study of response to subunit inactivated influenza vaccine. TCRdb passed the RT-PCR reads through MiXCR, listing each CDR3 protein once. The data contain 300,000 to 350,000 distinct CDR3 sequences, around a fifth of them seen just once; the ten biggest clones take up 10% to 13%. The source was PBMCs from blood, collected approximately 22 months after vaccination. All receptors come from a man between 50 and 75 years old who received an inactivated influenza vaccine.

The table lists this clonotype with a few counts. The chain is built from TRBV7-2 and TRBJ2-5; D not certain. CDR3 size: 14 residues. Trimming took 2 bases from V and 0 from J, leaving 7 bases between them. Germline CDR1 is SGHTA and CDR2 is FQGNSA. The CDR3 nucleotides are TGTGCCAGCAGCTTATATACTCACCAAGAGACCCAGTACTTC. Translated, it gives CASSLYTHQETQYF.

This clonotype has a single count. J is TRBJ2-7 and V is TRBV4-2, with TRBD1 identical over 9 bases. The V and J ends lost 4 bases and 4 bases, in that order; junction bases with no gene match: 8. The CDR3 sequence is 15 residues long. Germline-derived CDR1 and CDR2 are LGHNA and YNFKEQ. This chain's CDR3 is CASSPGTGLRYEQYF. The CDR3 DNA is TGTGCCAGCAGCCCGGGGACAGGGTTGAGATACGAGCAGTACTTC.

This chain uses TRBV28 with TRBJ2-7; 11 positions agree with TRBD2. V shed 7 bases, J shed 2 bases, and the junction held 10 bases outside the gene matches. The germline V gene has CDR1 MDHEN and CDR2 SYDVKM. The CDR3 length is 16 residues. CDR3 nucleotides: TGTGCCAGCACCAAAGGGCCGGGACTAGCGGCCTACGAGCAGTACTTC. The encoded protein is CASTKGPGLAAYEQYF.

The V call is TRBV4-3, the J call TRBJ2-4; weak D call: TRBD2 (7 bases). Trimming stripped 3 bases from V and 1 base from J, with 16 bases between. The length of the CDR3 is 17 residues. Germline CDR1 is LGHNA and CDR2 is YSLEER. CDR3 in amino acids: CASSQLVGGPAKNIQYF. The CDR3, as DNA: TGCGCCAGCAGCCAGCTAGTGGGGGGGCCGGCCAAAAACATTCAGTACTTC.

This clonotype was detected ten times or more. For the CDR3, the DNA is TGTGCCAGCAGATCGACAGTCCAGCCCCAGCATTTT. Its protein is CASRSTVQPQHF. This chain uses TRBV12-3 or TRBV12-4 with TRBJ1-5, with TRBD1 as a possible D gene (5 bases). V lost 6 bases and J lost 7, with 10 bases in between. The CDR3 has 12 amino acids.

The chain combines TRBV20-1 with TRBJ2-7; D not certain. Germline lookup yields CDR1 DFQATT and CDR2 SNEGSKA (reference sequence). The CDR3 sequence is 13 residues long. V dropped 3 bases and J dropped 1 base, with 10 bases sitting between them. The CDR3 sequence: CSASGGTSYEQYF. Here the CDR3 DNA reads TGCAGTGCTAGCGGCGGTACGTCCTACGAGCAGTACTTC.

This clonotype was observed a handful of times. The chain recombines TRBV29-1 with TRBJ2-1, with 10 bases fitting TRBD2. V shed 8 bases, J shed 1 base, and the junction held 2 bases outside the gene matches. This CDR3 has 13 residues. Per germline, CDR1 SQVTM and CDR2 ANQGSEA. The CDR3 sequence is CSSGGVSYNEQFF. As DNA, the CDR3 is TGCAGCAGCGGGGGGGTTTCCTACAATGAGCAGTTCTTC.

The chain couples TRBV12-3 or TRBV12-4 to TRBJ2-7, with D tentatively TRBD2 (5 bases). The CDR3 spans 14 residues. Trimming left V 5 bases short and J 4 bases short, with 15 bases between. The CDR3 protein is CASSPSRDLYEQYF. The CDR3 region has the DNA TGTGCCAGCAGTCCATCCCGGGATCTTTACGAGCAGTACTTC.

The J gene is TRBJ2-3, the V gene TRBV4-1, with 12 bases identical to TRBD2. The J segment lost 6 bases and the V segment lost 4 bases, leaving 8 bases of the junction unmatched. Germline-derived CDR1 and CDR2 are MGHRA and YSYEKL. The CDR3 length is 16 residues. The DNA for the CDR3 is TGCGCCAGCAGCCTGACTAGCGGGGGATGGCCGGATACGCAGTATTTT. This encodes CASSLTSGGWPDTQYF.

In DNA form, the CDR3 reads TGTGCCAGCAGGTCAGCAAGTTACGAGCAGTACTTC. Translating gives CASRSASYEQYF. The chain links TRBV12-3 or TRBV12-4 to TRBJ2-7; D is unresolved. V lost 6 bases and J lost 4, with 10 bases in between. The length of the CDR3 is 12 residues.

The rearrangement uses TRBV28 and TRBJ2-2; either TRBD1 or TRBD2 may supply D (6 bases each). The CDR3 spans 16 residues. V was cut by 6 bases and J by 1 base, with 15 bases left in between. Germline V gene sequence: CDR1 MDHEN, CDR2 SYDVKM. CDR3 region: CASSLGGLWNTGELFF. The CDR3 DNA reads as TGTGCCAGCAGCCTGGGGGGCCTTTGGAACACCGGGGAGCTGTTTTTT.

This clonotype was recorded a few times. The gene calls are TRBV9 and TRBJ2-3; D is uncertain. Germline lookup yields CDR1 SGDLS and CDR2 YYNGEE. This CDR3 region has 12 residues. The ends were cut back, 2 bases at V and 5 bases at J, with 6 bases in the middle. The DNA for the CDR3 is TGTGCCAGCAGCGTCGGAGAAGATACGCAGTATTTT. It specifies CASSVGEDTQYF.

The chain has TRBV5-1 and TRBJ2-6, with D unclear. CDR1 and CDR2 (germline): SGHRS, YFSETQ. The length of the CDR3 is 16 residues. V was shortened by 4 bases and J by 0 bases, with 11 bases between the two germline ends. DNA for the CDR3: TGCGCCAGCAGCCTGAGACGACCCTCTGGGGCCAACGTCCTGACTTTC. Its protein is CASSLRRPSGANVLTF.

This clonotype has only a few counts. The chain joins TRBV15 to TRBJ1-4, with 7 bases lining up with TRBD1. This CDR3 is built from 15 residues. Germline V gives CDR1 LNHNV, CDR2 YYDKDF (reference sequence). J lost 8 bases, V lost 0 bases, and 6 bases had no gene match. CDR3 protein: CATSREGRGGEKLFF. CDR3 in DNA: TGTGCCACCAGCAGAGAGGGCCGAGGGGGCGAAAAACTGTTTTTT.

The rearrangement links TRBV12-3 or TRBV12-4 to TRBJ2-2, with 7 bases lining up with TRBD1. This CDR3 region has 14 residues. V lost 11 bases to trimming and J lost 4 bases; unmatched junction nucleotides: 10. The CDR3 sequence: CAGSQGLSTGELFF. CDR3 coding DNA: TGTGCCGGGTCACAGGGGTTGAGCACCGGGGAGCTGTTTTTT.

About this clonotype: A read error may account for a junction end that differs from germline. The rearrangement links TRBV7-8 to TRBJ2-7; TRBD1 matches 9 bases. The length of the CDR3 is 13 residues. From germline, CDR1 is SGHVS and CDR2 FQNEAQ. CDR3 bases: TGTGCCAGTAAACAGGGGGCCGCCTACGAGCAGCACTTC. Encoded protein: CASKQGAAYEQHF. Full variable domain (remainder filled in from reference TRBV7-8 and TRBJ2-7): GAGVSQSPRYKVAKRGQDVALRCDPISGHVSLFWYQQALGQGPEFLTYFQNEAQLDKSGLPSDRFFAERPEGSVSTLKIQRTQQEDSAVYLCASKQGAAYEQHFGPGTRLTVT.

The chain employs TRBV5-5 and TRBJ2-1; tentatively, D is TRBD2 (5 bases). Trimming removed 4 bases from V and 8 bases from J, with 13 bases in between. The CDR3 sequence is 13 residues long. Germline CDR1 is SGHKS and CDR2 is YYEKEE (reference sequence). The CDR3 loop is CASSRGLGDEQFF. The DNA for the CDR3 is TGTGCCAGCAGCCGGGGTTTAGGAGATGAGCAGTTCTTC.

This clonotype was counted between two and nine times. CDR3 in DNA: TGTGCCAGCAGCCGGGGACTAGCGGGGTTGTTGGCCAAAAACATTCAGTACTTC. It codes for CASSRGLAGLLAKNIQYF. V gene TRBV9 combines with J gene TRBJ2-4, with 13 bases identical to TRBD2. This CDR3 is built from 18 residues. Trimming cost V 4 bases and J 1 base; bases outside gene matches: 8. Germline V gene data show CDR1 as SGDLS and CDR2 as YYNGEE.

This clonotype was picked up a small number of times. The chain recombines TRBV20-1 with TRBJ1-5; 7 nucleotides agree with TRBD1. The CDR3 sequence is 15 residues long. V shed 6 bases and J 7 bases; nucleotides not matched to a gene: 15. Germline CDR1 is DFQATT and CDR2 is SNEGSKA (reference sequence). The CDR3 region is CSATPLDRDFQPQHF. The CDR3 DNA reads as TGCAGTGCCACGCCACTCGACAGGGATTTCCAGCCCCAGCATTTT.

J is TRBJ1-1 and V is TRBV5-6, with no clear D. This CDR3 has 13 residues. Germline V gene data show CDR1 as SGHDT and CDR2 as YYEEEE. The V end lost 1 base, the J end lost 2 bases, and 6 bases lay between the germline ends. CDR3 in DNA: TGTGCCAGCAGCTTGATCACTAACACTGAAGCTTTCTTT. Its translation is CASSLITNTEAFF.

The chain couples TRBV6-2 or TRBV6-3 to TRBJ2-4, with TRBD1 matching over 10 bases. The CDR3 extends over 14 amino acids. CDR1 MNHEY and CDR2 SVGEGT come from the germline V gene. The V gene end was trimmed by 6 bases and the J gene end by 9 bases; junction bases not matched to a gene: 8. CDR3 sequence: CASSTGTGAVIQYF. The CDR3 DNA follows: TGTGCCAGCAGCACCGGGACAGGGGCGGTCATTCAGTACTTC.

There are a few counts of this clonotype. The CDR3 is CSVVFLISSYNEQFF. DNA for the CDR3: TGCAGCGTTGTATTTTTGATAAGCTCCTACAATGAGCAGTTCTTC. V usage is TRBV29-1 and J usage is TRBJ2-1; D gene uncertain. In germline, CDR1 is SQVTM, CDR2 ANQGSEA. The CDR3 has 15 residues. V was trimmed by 4 bases and J by 0 bases, leaving 13 bases between them.

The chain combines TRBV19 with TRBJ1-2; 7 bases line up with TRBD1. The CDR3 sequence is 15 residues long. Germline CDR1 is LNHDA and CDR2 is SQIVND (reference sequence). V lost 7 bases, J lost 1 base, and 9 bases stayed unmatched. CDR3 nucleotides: TGTGCCAGTACAACGACAGGGTGGAATAACTATGGCTACACCTTC. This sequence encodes CASTTTGWNNYGYTF.

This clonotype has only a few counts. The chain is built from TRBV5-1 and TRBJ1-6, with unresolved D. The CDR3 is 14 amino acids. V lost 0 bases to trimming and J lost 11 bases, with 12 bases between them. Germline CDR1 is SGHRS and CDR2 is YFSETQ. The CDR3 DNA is TGCGCCAGCAGCTTGGAACCAGGTCGGCCACCCCTCCACTTT. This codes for CASSLEPGRPPLHF.

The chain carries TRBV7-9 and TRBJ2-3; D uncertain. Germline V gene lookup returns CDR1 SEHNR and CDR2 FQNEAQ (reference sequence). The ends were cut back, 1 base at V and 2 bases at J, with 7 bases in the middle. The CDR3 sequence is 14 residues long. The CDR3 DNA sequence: TGTGCCAGCAGCTTAGAGAGGTTCACAGATACGCAGTATTTT. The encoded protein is CASSLERFTDTQYF. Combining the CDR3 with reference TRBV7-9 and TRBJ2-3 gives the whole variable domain DTGVSQNPRHKITKRGQNVTFRCDPISEHNRLYWYRQTLGQGPEFLTYFQNEAQLEKSRLLSDRFSAERPKGSFSTLEIQRTEQGDSAMYLCASSLERFTDTQYFGPGTRLTVL.

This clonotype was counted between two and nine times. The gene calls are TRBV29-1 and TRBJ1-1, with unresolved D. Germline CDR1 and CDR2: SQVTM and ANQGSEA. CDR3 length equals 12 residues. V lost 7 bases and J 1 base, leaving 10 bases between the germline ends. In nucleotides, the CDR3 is TGCAGCGCGACGGACGGGAACACTGAAGCTTTCTTT. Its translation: CSATDGNTEAFF.

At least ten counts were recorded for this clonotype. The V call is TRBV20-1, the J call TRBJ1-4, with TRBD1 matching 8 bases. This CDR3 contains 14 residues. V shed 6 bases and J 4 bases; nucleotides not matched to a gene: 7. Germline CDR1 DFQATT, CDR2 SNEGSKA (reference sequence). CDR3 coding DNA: TGCAGTGCAAAAGGGGACAGGTTTAATGAAAAACTGTTTTTT. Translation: CSAKGDRFNEKLFF.